The source of this T cell receptor beta chain is a study of neurological immune-mediated disorders. CDR1 and CDR2 (germline): SQVTM, ANQGSEA. Deletions cut 3 bases from V and 2 bases from J, with 15 bases between. This CDR3 has 15 residues. For sorted libraries, the input was about a million CD4+ or CD8+ T cells. As for the cDNA, it was generated by 5'RACE with 10-nucleotide random UMIs. A single run covered 15-18 subjects with over 180 million TCR-beta sequences. MiXCR was run by TCRdb on the 5' RACE reads, yielding one entry per CDR3 protein. Here the sample spans approximately 30,000 distinct CDR3 sequences, under 30% being singletons.

The chain recombines TRBV29-1 with TRBJ2-3, with TRBD1 as a possible D gene (6 bases). Sequencing was performed on CD4+ T cells from blood. The sequence was obtained from a man between 50 and 59 years old with HTLV-1-associated myelopathy (HAM/TSP). CDR3 in DNA: TGCAGCGTTGATTCCCACAGGGAAAACACAGATACGCAGTATTTT. This encodes CSVDSHRENTDTQYF.